Presented here are 7 T cell receptor beta chains from one specimen sequenced in a study of cytomegalovirus exposure and HLA in healthy donors. The PCR was carried out with 60 Vbeta primers and 13 Jbeta primers. The repertoire was sequenced with immunoSEQ multiplex PCR; TCRdb's copy has only in-frame clones and lacks some. This sample has about 160,000 clones, with about 64% found just once. What was sequenced was PBMCs. Receptors were obtained from a woman aged 60-75 years in good health and CMV-seropositive.

In its sample, this clone was seen a few times. Here the CDR3 DNA reads TGTGCCAGCTCACCACAGGGGGCGCGTGGAAACACCATATATTTT. It encodes CASSPQGARGNTIYF. The V call is TRBV18, the J call TRBJ1-3; TRBD1 agrees at 7 bases. The V gene's germline CDR1 is KGHSH and CDR2 LQKENI. Trimming cost V 1 base and J 3 bases; bases outside gene matches: 3. This CDR3 has 15 residues.

The V call is TRBV7-2, the J call TRBJ1-4, with 8 positions matching TRBD1. Germline V gene lookup returns CDR1 SGHTA and CDR2 FQGNSA. The CDR3 has 17 amino acids. V gave up 0 bases and J gave up 8 bases; unmatched junction bases: 11. The CDR3 here is CASSLAVRTGRGEKLFF. The CDR3 region has the DNA TGTGCCAGCAGCTTAGCGGTCCGGACAGGGCGGGGAGAAAAACTGTTTTTT.

The chain couples TRBV28 to TRBJ1-2; TRBD1 is a possible D gene (6 bases). In germline, CDR1 is MDHEN, CDR2 SYDVKM. The CDR3 consists of 14 residues. Trimming cost V 8 bases and J 5 bases, with 18 bases left between them. The DNA for the CDR3 is TGTGCCAGCCGGCTACAGGGAAAGGGATATGGCTACACCTTC. It yields the protein CASRLQGKGYGYTF.

The J gene is TRBJ2-1, the V gene TRBV11-2; possibly TRBD1 for D (5 bases). The V gene lost 1 base and the J gene lost 5 bases, with 15 bases spanning the gap. This CDR3 is 16 amino acids long. The germline V gene has CDR1 SGHAT and CDR2 FQNNGV. CDR3 loop: CASSLVGGRADNEQFF. The DNA for the CDR3 is TGTGCCAGCAGCTTAGTTGGCGGCAGGGCGGACAATGAGCAGTTCTTC.

The chain has TRBV5-1 and TRBJ2-1; D possibly corresponds to TRBD2 (6 bases). CDR1 SGHRS and CDR2 YFSETQ come from the germline V gene. The CDR3 is 16 residues long. V lost 4 bases, J lost 2 bases, and 16 bases lay in between. CDR3 sequence reads: CASSPRGGKTYNEQFF. The CDR3 DNA sequence: TGCGCCAGCAGCCCCAGAGGCGGGAAGACCTACAATGAGCAGTTCTTC.

V gene TRBV7-3 combines with J gene TRBJ2-3, with 7 bases lining up with TRBD2. CDR1 and CDR2 (germline): SGHTA, FQGTGA. The CDR3 runs to 14 residues. The ends lost 5 bases at V and 8 bases at J; junction bases unmatched: 10. CDR3 loop: CASSQGGREGTQYF. Here the CDR3 DNA reads TGTGCCAGCAGCCAGGGTGGGAGGGAGGGTACGCAGTATTTT.

Turning to this clone: Other DNA sequences in the same sample also yield this CDR3. The rearrangement links TRBV11-2 to TRBJ2-7; TRBD1 is a possible D gene (6 bases). With 5 bases removed from V and 0 bases from J, the gap between germline ends came to 14 bases. CDR1 is SGHAT and CDR2 is FQNNGV in the germline V gene. This CDR3 comprises 15 residues. The CDR3 DNA follows: TGTGCCAGCAGCGCGGACAGACACCCCTCCTACGAGCAGTACTTC. Translating gives CASSADRHPSYEQYF. The complete variable domain, with remaining parts taken from reference TRBV11-2 and TRBJ2-7, reads EAGVAQSPRYKIIEKRQSVAFWCNPISGHATLYWYQQILGQGPKLLIQFQNNGVVDDSQLPKDRFSAERLKGVDSTLKIQPAKLEDSAVYLCASSADRHPSYEQYFGPGTRLTVT.